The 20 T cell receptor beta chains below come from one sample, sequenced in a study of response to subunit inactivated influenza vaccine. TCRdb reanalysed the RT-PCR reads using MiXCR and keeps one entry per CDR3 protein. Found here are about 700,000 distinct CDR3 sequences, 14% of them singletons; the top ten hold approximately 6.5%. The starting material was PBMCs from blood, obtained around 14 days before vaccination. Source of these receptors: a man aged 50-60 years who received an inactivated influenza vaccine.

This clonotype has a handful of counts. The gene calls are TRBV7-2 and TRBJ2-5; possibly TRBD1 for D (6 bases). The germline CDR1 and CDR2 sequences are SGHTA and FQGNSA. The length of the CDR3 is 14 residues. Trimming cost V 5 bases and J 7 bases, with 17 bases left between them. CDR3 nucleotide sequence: TGTGCCAGCAGCCCCCCGGGACACTCAGCGACCCAGTACTTC. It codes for CASSPPGHSATQYF.

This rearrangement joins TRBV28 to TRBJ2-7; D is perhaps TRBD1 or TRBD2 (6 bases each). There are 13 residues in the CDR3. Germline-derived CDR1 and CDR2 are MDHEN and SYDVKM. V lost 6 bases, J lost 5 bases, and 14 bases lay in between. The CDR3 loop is CASRGGLFHEQYF. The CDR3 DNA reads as TGTGCCAGCAGGGGGGGCCTTTTCCACGAGCAGTACTTC.

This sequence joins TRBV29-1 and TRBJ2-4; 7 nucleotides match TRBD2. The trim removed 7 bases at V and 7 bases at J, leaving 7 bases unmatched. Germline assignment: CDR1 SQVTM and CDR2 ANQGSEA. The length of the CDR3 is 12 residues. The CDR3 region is CSAAGAGNIQYF. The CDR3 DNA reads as TGCAGCGCCGCGGGAGCCGGGAACATTCAGTACTTC. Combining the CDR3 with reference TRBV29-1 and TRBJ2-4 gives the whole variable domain SAVISQKPSRDICQRGTSLTIQCQVDSQVTMMFWYRQQPGQSLTLIATANQGSEATYESGFVIDKFPISRPNLTFSTLTVSNMSPEDSSIYLCSAAGAGNIQYFGAGTRLSVL.

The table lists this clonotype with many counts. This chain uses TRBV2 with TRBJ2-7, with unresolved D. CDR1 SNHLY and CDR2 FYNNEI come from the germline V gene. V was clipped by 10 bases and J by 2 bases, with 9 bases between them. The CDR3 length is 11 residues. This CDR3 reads CATSIAYEQYF. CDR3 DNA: TGTGCCACCTCGATAGCCTACGAGCAGTACTTC.

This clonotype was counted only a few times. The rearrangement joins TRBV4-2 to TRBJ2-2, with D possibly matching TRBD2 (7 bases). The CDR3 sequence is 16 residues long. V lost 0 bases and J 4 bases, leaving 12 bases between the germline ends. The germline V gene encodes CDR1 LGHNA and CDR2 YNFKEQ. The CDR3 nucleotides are TGTGCCAGCAGCCAAGAGGGGGGCGGGGGCACCGGGGAGCTGTTTTTT. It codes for CASSQEGGGGTGELFF.

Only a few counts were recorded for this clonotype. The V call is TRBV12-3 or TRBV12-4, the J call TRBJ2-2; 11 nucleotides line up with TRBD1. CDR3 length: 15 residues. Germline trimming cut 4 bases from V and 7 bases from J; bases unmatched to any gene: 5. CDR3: CASSWDRGWVGELFF. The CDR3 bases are TGTGCCAGCAGTTGGGACAGGGGGTGGGTCGGGGAGCTGTTTTTT.

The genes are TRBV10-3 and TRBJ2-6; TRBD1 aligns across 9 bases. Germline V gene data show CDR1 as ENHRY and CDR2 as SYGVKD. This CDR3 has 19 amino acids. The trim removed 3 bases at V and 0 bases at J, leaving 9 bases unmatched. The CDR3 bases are TGTGCCATCAGTGACTGGGGGGGGACAGGGAGCTCTGGGGCCAACGTCCTGACTTTC. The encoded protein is CAISDWGGTGSSGANVLTF.

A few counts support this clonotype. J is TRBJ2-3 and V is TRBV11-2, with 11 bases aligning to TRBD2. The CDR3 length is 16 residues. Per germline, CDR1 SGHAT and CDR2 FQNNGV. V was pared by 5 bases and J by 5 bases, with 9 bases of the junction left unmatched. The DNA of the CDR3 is TGTGCCAGCAGCAACCGGGGTCTAGCGGGGGGAGATACGCAGTATTTT. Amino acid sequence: CASSNRGLAGGDTQYF.

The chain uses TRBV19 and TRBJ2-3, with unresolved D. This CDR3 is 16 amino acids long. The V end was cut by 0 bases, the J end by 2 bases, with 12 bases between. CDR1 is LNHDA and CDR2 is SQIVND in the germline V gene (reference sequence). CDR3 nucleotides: TGTGCCAGTAGTATAGATCACGGCCTACACACAGATACGCAGTATTTT. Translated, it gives CASSIDHGLHTDTQYF.

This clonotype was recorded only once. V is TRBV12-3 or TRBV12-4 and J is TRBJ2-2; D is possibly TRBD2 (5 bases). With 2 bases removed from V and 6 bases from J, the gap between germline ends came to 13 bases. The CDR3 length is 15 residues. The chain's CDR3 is CASSLMPSYPGELFF. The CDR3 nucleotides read TGTGCCAGCAGTTTAATGCCTAGCTATCCCGGGGAGCTGTTTTTT.

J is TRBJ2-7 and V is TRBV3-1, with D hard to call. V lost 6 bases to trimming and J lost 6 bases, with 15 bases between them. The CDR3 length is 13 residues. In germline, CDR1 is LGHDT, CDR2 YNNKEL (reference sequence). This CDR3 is CASSPGESTEQYF. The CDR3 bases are TGTGCCAGCAGTCCGGGCGAGTCCACCGAGCAGTACTTC.

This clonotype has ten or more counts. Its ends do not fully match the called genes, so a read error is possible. The CDR3 DNA reads TGTGCCAGCAGTTTAGCGGGGCCACAAGAGACCCAGTACTTC. Translated: CASSLAGPQETQYF. The chain carries TRBV7-2 and TRBJ2-5; TRBD2 aligns across 8 bases. Germline values: CDR1 SGHTA, CDR2 FQGNSA. The CDR3 runs to 14 residues.

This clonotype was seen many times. The CDR3 loop reads CASSDRFSGANVLTF. The CDR3 DNA is TGTGCCAGCAGTGACAGGTTCTCTGGGGCCAACGTCCTGACTTTC. V is TRBV6-5 and J is TRBJ2-6; a weak D match, TRBD1 (6 bases). V dropped 5 bases and J dropped 0 bases, with 8 bases sitting between them. Germline values: CDR1 MNHEY, CDR2 SVGAGI. This CDR3 region has 15 residues.

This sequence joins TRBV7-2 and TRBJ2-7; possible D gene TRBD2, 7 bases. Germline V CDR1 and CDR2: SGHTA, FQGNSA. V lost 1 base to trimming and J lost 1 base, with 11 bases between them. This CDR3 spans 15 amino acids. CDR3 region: CASSLEGGGSYEQYF. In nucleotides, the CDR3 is TGTGCCAGCAGCTTAGAAGGGGGAGGGTCCTACGAGCAGTACTTC.

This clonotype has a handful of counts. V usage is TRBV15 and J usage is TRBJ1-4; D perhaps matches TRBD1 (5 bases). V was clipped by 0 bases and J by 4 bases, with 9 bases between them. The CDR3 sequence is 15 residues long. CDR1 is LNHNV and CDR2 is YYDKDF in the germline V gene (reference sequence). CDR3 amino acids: CATSRDVTDNEKLFF. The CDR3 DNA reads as TGTGCCACCAGCAGAGATGTGACAGATAATGAAAAACTGTTTTTT.

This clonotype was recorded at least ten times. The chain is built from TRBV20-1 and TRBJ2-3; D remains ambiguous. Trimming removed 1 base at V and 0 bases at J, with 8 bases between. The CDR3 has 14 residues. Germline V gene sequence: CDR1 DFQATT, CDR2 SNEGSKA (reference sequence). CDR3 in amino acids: CSARGPASTDTQYF. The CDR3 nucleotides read TGCAGTGCTAGAGGGCCAGCTAGCACAGATACGCAGTATTTT.

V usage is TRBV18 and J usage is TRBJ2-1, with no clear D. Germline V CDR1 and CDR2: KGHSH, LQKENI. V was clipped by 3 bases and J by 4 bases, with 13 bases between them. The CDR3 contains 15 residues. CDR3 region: CASSPQRVRYNEQFF. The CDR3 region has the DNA TGTGCCAGCTCACCTCAAAGGGTGAGATACAATGAGCAGTTCTTC.

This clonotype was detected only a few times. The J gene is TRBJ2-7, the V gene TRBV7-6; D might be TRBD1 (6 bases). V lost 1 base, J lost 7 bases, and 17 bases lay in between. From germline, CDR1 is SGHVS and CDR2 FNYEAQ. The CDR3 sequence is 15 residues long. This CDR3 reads CASSLVGTRVGEQYF. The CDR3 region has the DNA TGTGCCAGCAGCTTAGTGGGGACACGGGTTGGGGAGCAGTACTTC.

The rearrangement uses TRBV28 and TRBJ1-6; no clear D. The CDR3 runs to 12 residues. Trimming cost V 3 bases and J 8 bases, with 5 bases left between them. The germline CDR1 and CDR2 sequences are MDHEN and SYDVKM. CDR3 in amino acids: CASSFSDSPLHF. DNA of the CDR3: TGTGCCAGCAGTTTTTCTGATTCACCCCTCCACTTT.

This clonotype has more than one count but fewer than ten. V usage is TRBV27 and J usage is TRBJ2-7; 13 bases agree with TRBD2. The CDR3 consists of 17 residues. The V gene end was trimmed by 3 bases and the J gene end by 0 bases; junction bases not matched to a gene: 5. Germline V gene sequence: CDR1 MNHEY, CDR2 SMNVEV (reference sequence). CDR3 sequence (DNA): TGTGCCAGCAGTTTCTGGTGGACTAGCGGGAGCTCCTACGAGCAGTACTTC. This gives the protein CASSFWWTSGSSYEQYF.